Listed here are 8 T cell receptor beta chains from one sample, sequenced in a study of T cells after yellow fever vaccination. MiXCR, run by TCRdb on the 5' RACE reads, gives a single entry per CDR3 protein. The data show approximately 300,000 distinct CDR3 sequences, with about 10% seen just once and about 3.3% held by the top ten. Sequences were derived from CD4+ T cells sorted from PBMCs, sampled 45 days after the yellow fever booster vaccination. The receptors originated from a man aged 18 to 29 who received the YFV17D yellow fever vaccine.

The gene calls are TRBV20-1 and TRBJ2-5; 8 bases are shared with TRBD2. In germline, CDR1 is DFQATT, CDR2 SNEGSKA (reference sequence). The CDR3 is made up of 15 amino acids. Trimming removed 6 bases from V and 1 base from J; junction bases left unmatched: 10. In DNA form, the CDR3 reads TGCAGTGCCAACGGGGGCGGGGGGACCCAAGAGACCCAGTACTTC. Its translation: CSANGGGGTQETQYF.

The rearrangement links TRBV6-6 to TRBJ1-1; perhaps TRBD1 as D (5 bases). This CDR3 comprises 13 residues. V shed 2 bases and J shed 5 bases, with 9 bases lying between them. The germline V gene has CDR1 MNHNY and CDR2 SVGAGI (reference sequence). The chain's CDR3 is CASSYLGGTEAFF. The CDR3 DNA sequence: TGTGCCAGCAGTTACCTTGGGGGTACTGAAGCTTTCTTT.

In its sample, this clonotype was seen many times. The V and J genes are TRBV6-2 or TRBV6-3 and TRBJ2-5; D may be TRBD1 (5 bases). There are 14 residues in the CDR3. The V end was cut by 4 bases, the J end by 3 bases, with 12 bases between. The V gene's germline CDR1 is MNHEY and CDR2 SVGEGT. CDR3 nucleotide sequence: TGTGCCAGCAGTTCCCTCGACAGTGAAGAGACCCAGTACTTC. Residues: CASSSLDSEETQYF.

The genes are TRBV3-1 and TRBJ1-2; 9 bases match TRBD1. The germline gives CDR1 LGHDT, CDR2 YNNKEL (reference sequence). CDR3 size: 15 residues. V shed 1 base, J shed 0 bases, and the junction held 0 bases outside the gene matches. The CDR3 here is CASSQGQGANYGYTF. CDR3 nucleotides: TGTGCCAGCAGCCAAGGACAGGGGGCTAACTATGGCTACACCTTC.

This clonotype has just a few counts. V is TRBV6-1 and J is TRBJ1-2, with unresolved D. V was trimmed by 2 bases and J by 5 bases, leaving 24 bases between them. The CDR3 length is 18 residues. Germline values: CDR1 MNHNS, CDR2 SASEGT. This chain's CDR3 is CASSESLFGPDSLYGYTF. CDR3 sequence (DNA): TGTGCCAGCAGTGAAAGCCTTTTCGGCCCCGATTCCCTTTATGGCTACACCTTC.

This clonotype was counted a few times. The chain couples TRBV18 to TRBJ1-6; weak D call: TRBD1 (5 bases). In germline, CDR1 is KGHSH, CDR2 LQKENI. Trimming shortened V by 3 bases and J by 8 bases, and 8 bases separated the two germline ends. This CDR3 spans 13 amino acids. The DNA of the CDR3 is TGTGCCAGCTCACCGACAGAAGATTCACCCCTCCACTTT. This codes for CASSPTEDSPLHF.

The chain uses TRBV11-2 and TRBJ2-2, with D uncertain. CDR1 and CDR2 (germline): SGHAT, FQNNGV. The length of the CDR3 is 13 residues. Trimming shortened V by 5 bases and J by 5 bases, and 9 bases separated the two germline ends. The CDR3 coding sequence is TGTGCCAGCAGCGCCCAGTGGACCGGGGAGCTGTTTTTT. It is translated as CASSAQWTGELFF.

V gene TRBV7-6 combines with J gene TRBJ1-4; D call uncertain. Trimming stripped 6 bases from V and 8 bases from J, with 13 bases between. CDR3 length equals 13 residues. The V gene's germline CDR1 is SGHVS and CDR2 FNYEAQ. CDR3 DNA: TGTGCCAGCAGACAAATGGGTGGGGAAAAACTGTTTTTT. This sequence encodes CASRQMGGEKLFF.